Listed here are 27 T cell receptor beta chains from one sample, sequenced in a study of T-cell reconstitution after alpha-beta-depleted transplantation in children. During its preparation, the TCRbeta library received unique molecular identifiers. TCRdb reprocessed the PCR reads via MiXCR and lists one record per CDR3 protein. The sample shows approximately 350,000 distinct CDR3 sequences, around 10% of them seen only once. The sample in question was PBMCs from the stem cell graft donor, obtained from the stem cell graft. These receptors were taken from a human donor who donated a stem cell graft to a child with acute lymphoblastic leukemia.

Comment on this clonotype: This likely comes from a read error, as the CDR3 has no conserved phenylalanine or tryptophan at its end. The V gene is TRBV28, the J gene TRBJ2-5; 8 bases match TRBD2. The CDR3 is 14 residues long. Looked up from germline, CDR1 is MDHEN and CDR2 is SYDVKM. The junction had 10 bases not matched to a gene; V was cut back by 8 bases and J by 5 bases. The DNA for the CDR3 is TGTGCCAGCTGGAGCGGGAGTGGTAGGGAGACCCAGTACTAC. Translating it yields CASWSGSGRETQYY.

This clonotype appeared a few times. This chain links TRBV7-8 with TRBJ2-7; D remains ambiguous. V lost 5 bases and J lost 3, with 11 bases in between. The length of the CDR3 is 13 residues. Germline V CDR1 and CDR2: SGHVS, FQNEAQ. Here the CDR3 reads CASSRSSLYEQYF. CDR3 nucleotides: TGTGCCAGCAGCCGATCGAGCCTCTACGAGCAGTACTTC.

This clonotype was counted only a few times. The chain joins TRBV6-1 to TRBJ1-5; D is uncertain. This CDR3 is 13 amino acids long. Germline V CDR1 and CDR2: MNHNS, SASEGT. V was cut by 8 bases and J by 3 bases, with 11 bases left in between. This chain's CDR3 is CASSTEVNQPQHF. The CDR3 bases are TGTGCCAGCTCCACAGAGGTCAATCAGCCCCAGCATTTT.

The rearrangement links TRBV7-8 to TRBJ2-5, with a possible D match to TRBD2 (5 bases). V lost 1 base and J lost 1, with 13 bases in between. The CDR3 is 16 residues long. CDR1 and CDR2 (germline): SGHVS, FQNEAQ. The DNA of the CDR3 is TGTGCCAGCAGCTTAGTTTCGCGACTACTCCAAGAGACCCAGTACTTC. Its translation: CASSLVSRLLQETQYF.

This clonotype showed up many times. This chain links TRBV7-3 with TRBJ2-3; D may match TRBD1 or TRBD2 (6 bases each). Per the germline V gene, CDR1 is SGHTA and CDR2 is FQGTGA. The CDR3 consists of 16 residues. V was clipped by 5 bases and J by 0 bases, with 15 bases between them. The CDR3 reads CASSESRGRSTDTQYF. CDR3 DNA: TGTGCCAGCAGCGAAAGTCGGGGGCGAAGCACAGATACGCAGTATTTT.

This clonotype was observed at least ten times. The chain couples TRBV7-2 to TRBJ2-7; D unresolved. This CDR3 is built from 11 residues. CDR1 and CDR2 (germline): SGHTA, FQGNSA. V lost 5 bases and J lost 3, with 5 bases in between. CDR3 DNA sequence: TGTGCCAGCAGCCTACACTACGAGCAGTACTTC. This sequence encodes CASSLHYEQYF.

The chain uses TRBV20-1 and TRBJ2-1; TRBD2 matches 9 bases. The length of the CDR3 is 15 residues. CDR1 and CDR2 from the germline V gene are DFQATT and SNEGSKA (reference sequence). Losses at the gene ends were 0 bases for V and 5 bases for J; bases not matched to a gene: 5. CDR3 sequence: CSARDSGRNHNEQFF. As DNA, the CDR3 is TGCAGTGCTAGAGATAGCGGGAGAAACCACAATGAGCAGTTCTTC.

The V call is TRBV28, the J call TRBJ2-7; D unresolved. Germline-derived CDR1 and CDR2 are MDHEN and SYDVKM. CDR3 size: 11 residues. Trimming took 5 bases from V and 6 from J, leaving 8 bases between them. This CDR3 reads CASSVPCEQYF. In DNA, the CDR3 is TGTGCCAGCAGTGTACCCTGCGAGCAGTACTTC.

The sample holds a few counts of this clonotype. The chain is built from TRBV10-3 and TRBJ2-3; D remains ambiguous. This CDR3 is built from 12 residues. Deletions cut 3 bases from V and 3 bases from J, with 4 bases between. The germline V gene has CDR1 ENHRY and CDR2 SYGVKD. The CDR3 DNA sequence: TGTGCCATCAGTGACGGGACAGATACGCAGTATTTT. It codes for CAISDGTDTQYF.

The chain links TRBV5-1 to TRBJ1-1, with no clear D. The ends were cut back, 0 bases at V and 4 bases at J, with 10 bases in the middle. CDR1 and CDR2 from the germline V gene are SGHRS and YFSETQ. The CDR3 covers 14 residues. The CDR3 here is CASSLGHYGTEAFF. CDR3 DNA sequence: TGCGCCAGCAGCTTGGGGCATTATGGCACTGAAGCTTTCTTT.

This chain connects TRBV28 to TRBJ1-5, with TRBD1 identical over 7 bases. Germline V gene lookup returns CDR1 MDHEN and CDR2 SYDVKM. The V and J ends lost 10 bases and 3 bases, in that order; junction bases with no gene match: 12. The CDR3 runs to 15 residues. CDR3 region: CATRPGQLFNQPQHF. Here the CDR3 DNA reads TGTGCCACCAGACCGGGACAGCTTTTCAATCAGCCCCAGCATTTT.

The chain employs TRBV20-1 and TRBJ2-3; possible D gene TRBD2, 6 bases. The V and J ends lost 5 bases and 2 bases respectively, with 17 bases between them. CDR3 size: 15 residues. Germline V gives CDR1 DFQATT, CDR2 SNEGSKA (reference sequence). CDR3 in amino acids: CSARSGSSITDTQYF. CDR3 in DNA: TGCAGTGCTCGTTCCGGGAGCAGTATCACAGATACGCAGTATTTT.

CDR3 sequence reads: CAISAGVDFQETQYF. CDR3 coding DNA: TGTGCCATCAGTGCGGGGGTGGACTTTCAAGAGACCCAGTACTTC. The chain combines TRBV10-3 with TRBJ2-5, with a tentative D call TRBD2 (6 bases). V lost 4 bases, J lost 2 bases, and 14 bases lay in between. Germline CDR1 is ENHRY and CDR2 is SYGVKD. The CDR3 has 15 residues.

The chain uses TRBV11-2 and TRBJ2-7, with 11 bases matching TRBD2. The CDR3 has 18 residues. Germline V gives CDR1 SGHAT, CDR2 FQNNGV. V was pared by 5 bases and J by 1 base, with 13 bases of the junction left unmatched. The CDR3 loop is CASSPRLAGPINSYEQYF. In DNA form, the CDR3 reads TGTGCCAGCAGCCCGAGACTAGCGGGACCAATTAATTCCTACGAGCAGTACTTC.

Only a few counts were recorded for this clonotype. The rearrangement links TRBV12-3 or TRBV12-4 to TRBJ2-2; no clear D gene. The CDR3 is 15 residues long. The V gene lost 1 base and the J gene lost 4 bases, with 10 bases spanning the gap. The DNA of the CDR3 is TGTGCCAGCAGTTTAGACCCCAGGTTCACCGGGGAGCTGTTTTTT. Encoded protein: CASSLDPRFTGELFF.

The CDR3, as DNA: TGCAGTGCTAGCCCTAGCGGGAGGGCCGGTGGCACAGATACGCAGTATTTT. Protein product: CSASPSGRAGGTDTQYF. V and J are TRBV20-1 and TRBJ2-3; 12 bases fit TRBD2. CDR1 and CDR2 (germline): DFQATT, SNEGSKA (reference sequence). Losses at the gene ends were 3 bases for V and 1 base for J; bases not matched to a gene: 8. CDR3 length equals 17 residues.

This clonotype was counted only a few times. The rearrangement links TRBV12-3 or TRBV12-4 to TRBJ2-3; D may be TRBD2 (7 bases). The germline V and J ends were trimmed by 10 bases and 4 bases, with 24 bases remaining between them. This CDR3 spans 16 amino acids. The CDR3 DNA is TGTGCCACCGCACCGGGGGGCGGAGAGGGATCAGATACGCAGTATTTT. Translating gives CATAPGGGEGSDTQYF.

This clonotype was detected a few times. The V and J genes are TRBV5-1 and TRBJ2-2, with 15 bases that match TRBD2. The CDR3 has 18 residues. V was clipped by 3 bases and J by 2 bases; unmatched bases: 5. CDR1 and CDR2 (germline): SGHRS, YFSETQ. CDR3 protein: CASSSGLAGGPNTGELFF. The CDR3 coding sequence is TGCGCCAGCAGCTCCGGACTAGCGGGAGGGCCAAACACCGGGGAGCTGTTTTTT.

The chain is built from TRBV20-1 and TRBJ2-3; 10 bases align to TRBD2. The J segment lost 5 bases and the V segment lost 3 bases, leaving 8 bases of the junction unmatched. CDR3 size: 15 residues. The germline V gene encodes CDR1 DFQATT and CDR2 SNEGSKA (reference sequence). CDR3: CSARVLAGVVDTQYF. The CDR3, as DNA: TGCAGTGCTAGGGTGCTAGCGGGAGTCGTAGATACGCAGTATTTT.

V is TRBV4-1 and J is TRBJ2-7; TRBD1 agrees at 9 bases. CDR1 and CDR2 from the germline V gene are MGHRA and YSYEKL. The CDR3 length is 14 residues. The ends lost 3 bases at V and 7 bases at J; junction bases unmatched: 7. CDR3: CASSQLDRGGEQYF. In DNA form, the CDR3 reads TGCGCCAGCAGCCAGCTGGACAGGGGTGGGGAGCAGTACTTC.

This clonotype was seen more than once but under ten times. The gene calls are TRBV12-3 or TRBV12-4 and TRBJ1-6; TRBD1 agrees at 7 bases. CDR3 length: 13 amino acids. The V segment lost 6 bases and the J segment 10 bases; nucleotides outside the gene matches: 6. The CDR3 sequence: CASRLTGDSPLHF. In nucleotides, the CDR3 is TGTGCCAGCAGGCTCACAGGGGACTCACCCCTCCACTTT.

This clonotype has only a few counts. DNA for the CDR3: TGTGCCAGCAGCTTAGGTGGGACAGGCACTAACTATGGCTACACCTTC. Translation: CASSLGGTGTNYGYTF. The chain links TRBV7-9 to TRBJ1-2; TRBD1 aligns across 8 bases. Trimming cost V 1 base and J 0 bases; bases outside gene matches: 4. The CDR3 contains 16 residues. Germline values: CDR1 SEHNR, CDR2 FQNEAQ (reference sequence). Full variable domain (missing parts from reference TRBV7-9 and TRBJ1-2): DTGVSQNPRHKITKRGQNVTFRCDPISEHNRLYWYRQTLGQGPEFLTYFQNEAQLEKSRLLSDRFSAERPKGSFSTLEIQRTEQGDSAMYLCASSLGGTGTNYGYTFGSGTRLTVV.

The sample holds many counts of this clonotype. The V and J genes are TRBV28 and TRBJ2-7, with a weak D call TRBD1 (6 bases). The CDR3 runs to 15 residues. Between the trimmed V and J ends, which lost 5 bases and 0 bases, there was a span of 14 bases. Germline values: CDR1 MDHEN, CDR2 SYDVKM. The DNA of the CDR3 is TGTGCCAGCAGTCTTGGGGGCGCACCCTCCTACGAGCAGTACTTC. This sequence encodes CASSLGGAPSYEQYF. The whole variable domain, remainder taken from reference TRBV28 and TRBJ2-7, is DVKVTQSSRYLVKRTGEKVFLECVQDMDHENMFWYRQDPGLGLRLIYFSYDVKMKEKGDIPEGYSVSREKKERFSLILESASTNQTSMYLCASSLGGAPSYEQYFGPGTRLTVT.

This clonotype was observed a handful of times. The genes are TRBV9 and TRBJ1-3; D is unresolved. Germline values: CDR1 SGDLS, CDR2 YYNGEE. This CDR3 has 16 amino acids. Trimming removed 3 bases at V and 0 bases at J, with 13 bases between. The CDR3: CASSGQQFISGNTIYF. In DNA, the CDR3 is TGTGCCAGCAGCGGACAACAATTTATCTCTGGAAACACCATATATTTT.

This clonotype occurred a few times. One junction end disagrees with the germline gene, perhaps due to a read error. This rearrangement joins TRBV7-7 to TRBJ2-1, with D possibly being TRBD1 (5 bases). The CDR3 length is 17 residues. Germline CDR1 and CDR2: SSHAT and FNYEAQ (reference sequence). The CDR3: CASSLEPGLPLYNEQFF. The CDR3 bases are TGTGCTAGCAGCTTAGAGCCAGGGCTCCCTTTATACAATGAGCAGTTCTTC. Variable domain in full (rest from reference TRBV7-7 and TRBJ2-1): GAGVSQSPRYKVTKRGQDVTLRCDPISSHATLYWYQQALGQGPEFLTYFNYEAQPDKSGLPSDRFSAERPEGSISTLTIQRTEQRDSAMYRCASSLEPGLPLYNEQFFGPGTRLTVL.

The J gene is TRBJ2-4, the V gene TRBV4-3; tentatively, D is TRBD2 (7 bases). CDR1 is LGHNA, CDR2 YSLEER, per germline. The CDR3 is 13 amino acids. V dropped 4 bases and J dropped 7 bases, with 11 bases sitting between them. The CDR3 is CASSREGDNIQYF. CDR3 DNA: TGCGCCAGCAGCCGGGAGGGGGACAACATTCAGTACTTC.

This sequence joins TRBV28 and TRBJ2-1, with D tentatively TRBD1 (6 bases). V was pared by 8 bases and J by 0 bases, with 14 bases between. This CDR3 region has 15 residues. Per the germline V gene, CDR1 is MDHEN and CDR2 is SYDVKM. The CDR3 reads CASGITGRSYNEQFF. As DNA, the CDR3 is TGTGCCAGCGGTATTACAGGGCGCTCCTACAATGAGCAGTTCTTC. The variable domain in full, completed from reference TRBV28 and TRBJ2-1, reads DVKVTQSSRYLVKRTGEKVFLECVQDMDHENMFWYRQDPGLGLRLIYFSYDVKMKEKGDIPEGYSVSREKKERFSLILESASTNQTSMYLCASGITGRSYNEQFFGPGTRLTVL.